A selection of T cell receptor beta chains follows, all from one sample in a study of cytomegalovirus exposure and HLA in healthy donors. The data were produced by immunoSEQ multiplex PCR, yet TCRdb's version contains in-frame clones alone and is incomplete. The sample comprises 150,000 to 200,000 clones, roughly 80% of which are singletons, and under 7% rests with the top ten. The sample taken for sequencing was PBMCs. Receptor source: a woman in her thirties in good health and CMV-seropositive. Both conserved end residues are trimmed from each CDR3.

V	CDR3
TRBV18	ASSPRSTEEAF
TRBV25-1	ASSAPPLDTQY
TRBV19	ASSRAALYYNEQF
TRBV7-9	ASRRAYEQY
TRBV10-2	ASSESVTGFQPQH
TRBV6-5	ASRANTDTQY
TRBV20-1	SARGSYEQY
TRBV6-1	ASSEAPASYETQY
TRBV18	ASSGQVWNEQF
TRBV5-4	ASSLDRVGEAF
TRBV5-1	ASRGTSGRPDTQY
TRBV27	ASSLSGHSNQPQH
TRBV27	ACSWGTRSYNEQF
TRBV27	ASSLTDARSGNTIY
TRBV28	ASSPADSGNQPQH
TRBV6-6	ATEVGTVGTGELF
TRBV6-1	ASSPVPDLNYEQY